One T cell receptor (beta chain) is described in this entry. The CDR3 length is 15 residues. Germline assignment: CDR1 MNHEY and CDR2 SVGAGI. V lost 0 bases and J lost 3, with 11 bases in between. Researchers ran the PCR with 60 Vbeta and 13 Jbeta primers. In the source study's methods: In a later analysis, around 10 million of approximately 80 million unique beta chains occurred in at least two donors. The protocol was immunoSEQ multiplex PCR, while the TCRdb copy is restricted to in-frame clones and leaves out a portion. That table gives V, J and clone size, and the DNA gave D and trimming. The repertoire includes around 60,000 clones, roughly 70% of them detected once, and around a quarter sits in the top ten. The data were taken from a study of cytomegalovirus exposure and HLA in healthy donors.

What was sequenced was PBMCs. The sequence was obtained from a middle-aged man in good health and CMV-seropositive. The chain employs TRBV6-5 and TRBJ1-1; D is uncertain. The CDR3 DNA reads TGTGCCAGCAGTTACTCTTCAGAGGGATACACTGAAGCTTTCTTT. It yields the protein CASSYSSEGYTEAFF.